This T cell receptor beta chain was captured by sequencing in a study of T cells in Graves' hyperthyroidism and ophthalmopathy. The CDR3 regions of TCR beta were amplified from RNA transcripts. HTBI primers drove first-round RT-PCR of the TCR CDR3. TCRdb reanalysed the multiplex PCR reads using MiXCR and keeps one entry per CDR3 protein. The profile shows 300,000 to 350,000 distinct CDR3 sequences, approximately 15% of them singletons. Turning to this clonotype: Being one base from a much bigger clone, this may be a read error.

If no ophthalmopathy progression occurred within 18 months, Graves' hyperthyroidism was stable. Trimming cost V 7 bases and J 4 bases, with 11 bases left between them. The CDR3 is made up of 13 amino acids. Germline CDR1 and CDR2: SEHNR and FQNEAQ (reference sequence). J is TRBJ1-5 and V is TRBV7-9; a weak D match, TRBD1 (6 bases). The origin of this receptor is a woman aged 25 to 39 with Graves' hyperthyroidism. Sequencing used blood. Here the CDR3 reads CASTIGGNQPQHF. The CDR3 region has the DNA TGTGCCAGCACAATAGGGGGAAATCAGCCCCAGCATTTT.